This T cell receptor (beta chain) originates from a study of T-cell memory formation after mild COVID-19. Study-wide results and caveats: The appearance of some responding clones in pre-infection memory suggested that cross-reactive memory joined.

Between the trimmed V and J ends, which lost 0 bases and 3 bases, there was a span of 19 bases. Germline loops: CDR1 SGDLS, CDR2 YYNGEE. The CDR3 consists of 18 residues. Libraries for TCRalpha and TCRbeta carried sample barcodes and unique molecular identifiers via 5'RACE. TCRdb reprocessed the 5' RACE reads via MiXCR and lists one record per CDR3 protein. The sample shows about 400,000 distinct CDR3 sequences, approximately 15% of them seen only once. On this clonotype: Its antigen is not identified.

The sequencing input was PBMCs or a T cell subset sorted from them (not recorded which). The TCR originated in a young man who had mild COVID-19 (a few samples of this study predate the infection). Cell type and time point are not known. The V gene is TRBV9, the J gene TRBJ2-1; D is possibly TRBD1 or TRBD2 (6 bases each). The CDR3 DNA is TGTGCCAGCAGCGTAGGGGGGGCCCGGGAGCATCGCTACAATGAGCAGTTCTTC. Encoded protein: CASSVGGAREHRYNEQFF.